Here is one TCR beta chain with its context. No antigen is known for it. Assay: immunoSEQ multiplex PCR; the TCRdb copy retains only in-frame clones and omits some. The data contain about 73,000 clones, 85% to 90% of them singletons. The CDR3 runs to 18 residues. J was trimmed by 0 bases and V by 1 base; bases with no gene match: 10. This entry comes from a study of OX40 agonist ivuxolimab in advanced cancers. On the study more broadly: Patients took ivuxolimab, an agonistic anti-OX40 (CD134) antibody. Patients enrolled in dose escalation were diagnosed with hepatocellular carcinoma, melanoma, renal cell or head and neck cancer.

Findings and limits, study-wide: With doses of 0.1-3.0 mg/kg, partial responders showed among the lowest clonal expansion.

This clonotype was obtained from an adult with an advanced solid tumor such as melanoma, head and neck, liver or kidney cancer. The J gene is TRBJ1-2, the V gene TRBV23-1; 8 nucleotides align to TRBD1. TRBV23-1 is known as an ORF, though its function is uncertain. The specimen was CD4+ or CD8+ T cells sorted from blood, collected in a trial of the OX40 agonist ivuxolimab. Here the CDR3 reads CASSQFPQGGMTNYGYTF. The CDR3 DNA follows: TGCGCCAGCAGTCAATTCCCACAGGGGGGAATGACTAACTATGGCTACACCTTC.